These T cell receptor beta chains were read from a single sample in a study of T cell responses to AZD1222 COVID-19 vaccine. The data were produced by immunoSEQ multiplex PCR, yet TCRdb's version contains in-frame clones alone and is incomplete. The sample has approximately 75,000 clones; about nine tenths are singletons. The material was peripheral blood, obtained 28 days after the second AZD1222 dose. These receptors all stem from an adult who received the AZD1222 COVID-19 vaccine. The CDR3 runs from the conserved cysteine through the conserved F or W. The D gene is left open where the match is weak.

CDR3aa	v_gene	d_gene	j_gene
CASSKEPRGRAFF	TRBV7-2	.	TRBJ1-1
CASRGRAGGEDTQYF	TRBV6-5	TRBD2	TRBJ2-3
CATSRDPSFGAFF	TRBV15	.	TRBJ1-1
CASSYEADYEQYF	TRBV6-2/TRBV6-3	.	TRBJ2-7
CASSLATGTGSGNTIYF	TRBV5-1	TRBD1	TRBJ1-3
CASSPPQTGAGEKLFF	TRBV18	TRBD1	TRBJ1-4
CASSPRVGGYTF	TRBV5-1	.	TRBJ1-2
CASSLGQGPEKLFF	TRBV5-1	TRBD1	TRBJ1-4
CSVVNGNEQFF	TRBV29-1	.	TRBJ2-1
CATSDSYEQYF	TRBV24-1	.	TRBJ2-7
CASSPGGFYNEQFF	TRBV4-3	TRBD2	TRBJ2-1
CASSYPGGDHEQYF	TRBV6-5	TRBD1	TRBJ2-7
CASSPGTMIFSYEQYF	TRBV7-2	.	TRBJ2-7
CSVEDRAGLAGGRYNEQFF	TRBV29-1	TRBD2	TRBJ2-1
CASSLEVQQHYGYTF	TRBV19	.	TRBJ1-2
CASSPLHQPQHF	TRBV7-8	.	TRBJ1-5
CASQLTGEVHEQYF	TRBV6-5	.	TRBJ2-7
CASSQESNEKLFF	TRBV3-1/TRBV3-2	.	TRBJ1-4
CASSQEGTPDYEQYF	TRBV4-3	.	TRBJ2-7
CASSPAWGHNQPQHF	TRBV18	.	TRBJ1-5
CASIRRVELRNTEAFF	TRBV28	.	TRBJ1-1
CASSQGRRGGGIRETQYF	TRBV4-1	TRBD2	TRBJ2-5
CASSVLLRGRDPGYTF	TRBV6-1	TRBD1	TRBJ1-2